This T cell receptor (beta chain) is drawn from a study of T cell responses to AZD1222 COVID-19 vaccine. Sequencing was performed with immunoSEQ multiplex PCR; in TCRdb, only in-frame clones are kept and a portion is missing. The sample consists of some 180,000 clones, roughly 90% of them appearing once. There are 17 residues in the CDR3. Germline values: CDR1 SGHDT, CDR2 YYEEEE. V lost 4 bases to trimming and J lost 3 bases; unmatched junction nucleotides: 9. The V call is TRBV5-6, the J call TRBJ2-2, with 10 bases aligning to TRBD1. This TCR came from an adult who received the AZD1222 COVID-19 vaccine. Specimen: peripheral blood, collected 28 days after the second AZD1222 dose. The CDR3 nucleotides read TGTGCCAGCAGCCGTACAGGACAGGGGGTCCACACCGGGGAGCTGTTTTTT. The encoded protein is CASSRTGQGVHTGELFF. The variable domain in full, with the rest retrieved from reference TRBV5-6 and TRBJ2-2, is DAGVTQSPTHLIKTRGQQVTLRCSPKSGHDTVSWYQQALGQGPQFIFQYYEEEERQRGNFPDRFSGHQFPNYSSELNVNALLLGDSALYLCASSRTGQGVHTGELFFGEGSRLTVL.